This TCR beta chain was retrieved from a study of blood T cell repertoires in COVID-19. Looking at the study overall: Nucleic acid was either cDNA or gDNA, and it came from T cells, B-cell-depleted T cells, or PBMCs.

Repertoires were generated with immunoSEQ multiplex PCR, while TCRdb's copy carries only in-frame clones and drops some. The sample carries some 350,000 clones, about 88% recorded once. This CDR3 comprises 14 residues. The V end was cut by 4 bases, the J end by 3 bases, with 12 bases between. Per the germline V gene, CDR1 is SGHAT and CDR2 is FQNNGV. The rearrangement links TRBV11-2 to TRBJ2-5; D ambiguous. Sequenced input: peripheral blood. The source of this sequence is a human donor in a cohort sampled during active COVID-19. The CDR3 here is CASSSPPEEETQYF. In DNA, the CDR3 is TGTGCCAGCAGCTCCCCCCCAGAGGAAGAGACCCAGTACTTC. The entire variable domain, with the rest obtained from reference TRBV11-2 and TRBJ2-5, is as follows: EAGVAQSPRYKIIEKRQSVAFWCNPISGHATLYWYQQILGQGPKLLIQFQNNGVVDDSQLPKDRFSAERLKGVDSTLKIQPAKLEDSAVYLCASSSPPEEETQYFGPGTRLLVL.